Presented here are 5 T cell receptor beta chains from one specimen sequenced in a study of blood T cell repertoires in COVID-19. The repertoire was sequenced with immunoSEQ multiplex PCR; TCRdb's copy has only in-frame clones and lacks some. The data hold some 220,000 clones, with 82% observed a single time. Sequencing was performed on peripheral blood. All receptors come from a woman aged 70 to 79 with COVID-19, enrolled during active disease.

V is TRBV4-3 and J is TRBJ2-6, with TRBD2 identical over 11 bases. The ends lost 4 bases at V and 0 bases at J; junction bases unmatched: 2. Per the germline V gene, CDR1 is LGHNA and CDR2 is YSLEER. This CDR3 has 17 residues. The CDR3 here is CASSRGTSGSGANVLTF. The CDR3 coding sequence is TGCGCCAGCAGCCGAGGGACTAGCGGCTCTGGGGCCAACGTCCTGACTTTC.

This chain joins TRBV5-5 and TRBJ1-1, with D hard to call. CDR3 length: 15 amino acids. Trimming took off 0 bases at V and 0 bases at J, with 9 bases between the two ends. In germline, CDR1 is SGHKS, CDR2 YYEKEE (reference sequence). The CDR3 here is CASSLVPVMNTEAFF. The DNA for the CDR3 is TGTGCCAGCAGCTTGGTCCCGGTCATGAACACTGAAGCTTTCTTT.

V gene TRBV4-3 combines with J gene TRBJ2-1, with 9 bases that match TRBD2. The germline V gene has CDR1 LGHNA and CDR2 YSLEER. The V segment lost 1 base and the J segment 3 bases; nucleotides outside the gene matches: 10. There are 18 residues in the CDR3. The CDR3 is CASSQGSASGKNYNEQFF. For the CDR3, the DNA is TGCGCCAGCAGCCAAGGATCCGCTAGCGGGAAAAACTACAATGAGCAGTTCTTC.

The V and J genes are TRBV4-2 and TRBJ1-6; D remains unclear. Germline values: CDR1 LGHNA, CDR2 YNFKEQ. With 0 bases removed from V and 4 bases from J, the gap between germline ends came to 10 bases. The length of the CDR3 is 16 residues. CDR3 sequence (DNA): TGTGCCAGCAGCCAAGACCGAGCGAATTATAATTCACCCCTCCACTTT. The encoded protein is CASSQDRANYNSPLHF.

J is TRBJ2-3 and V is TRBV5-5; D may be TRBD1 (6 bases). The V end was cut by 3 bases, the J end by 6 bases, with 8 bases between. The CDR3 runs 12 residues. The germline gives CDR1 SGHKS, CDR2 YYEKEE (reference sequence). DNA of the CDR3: TGTGCCAGCAGCTGGGGGCGGGATACGCAGTATTTT. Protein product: CASSWGRDTQYF.